Below are 24 T cell receptor beta chains sequenced from a single sample in a study of T-cell reconstitution after alpha-beta-depleted transplantation in children. Researchers prepared the TCRbeta library using unique molecular identifiers, the study reports. Each CDR3 protein gets one entry after TCRdb re-called the PCR reads with MiXCR. This table has some 78,000 distinct CDR3 sequences, roughly 15% appearing once. The sequences come from PBMCs, mostly from graft donor cells, collected 180 days after TCRalphabeta/CD19-depleted stem cell transplant. Receptors originate from a male patient between 2 and 15 years old who had a stem cell transplant for acute lymphoblastic leukemia, so the T cells may come from the graft donor.

The chain recombines TRBV20-1 with TRBJ2-1; D is perhaps TRBD1 (5 bases). Trimming took off 4 bases at V and 4 bases at J, with 14 bases between the two ends. This CDR3 contains 14 residues. Germline V gene sequence: CDR1 DFQATT, CDR2 SNEGSKA (reference sequence). CDR3 nucleotide sequence: TGCAGTGCTAAAACGACAGTGTTATACAATGAGCAGTTCTTC. Translating it yields CSAKTTVLYNEQFF.

V is TRBV15 and J is TRBJ2-5; D gene uncertain. Germline CDR1 is LNHNV and CDR2 is YYDKDF (reference sequence). The CDR3 runs to 13 residues. V was trimmed by 0 bases and J by 5 bases, leaving 7 bases between them. CDR3 sequence (DNA): TGTGCCACCAGCAGAGATTTTATGGAGACCCAGTACTTC. Amino acids: CATSRDFMETQYF.

Only a few counts were recorded for this clonotype. The chain has TRBV4-3 and TRBJ2-7; 7 nucleotides align to TRBD2. The CDR3 totals 17 residues. Germline CDR1 LGHNA, CDR2 YSLEER. J gave up 2 bases and V 1 base, and 11 bases lay outside the gene matches. CDR3 nucleotides: TGCGCCAGCAGCCAAGTCGCTGGCGGGAGTTACCCCTACGAGCAGTACTTC. It yields the protein CASSQVAGGSYPYEQYF.

The J gene is TRBJ2-7, the V gene TRBV19; D possibly uses TRBD1 or TRBD2 (6 bases each). Trimming took 6 bases from V and 2 from J, leaving 14 bases between them. The germline V gene encodes CDR1 LNHDA and CDR2 SQIVND (reference sequence). The CDR3 runs to 14 residues. The CDR3, as DNA: TGTGCCAGTAGCCCGTCGGGGGCAGCCTACGAGCAGTACTTC. Translating gives CASSPSGAAYEQYF. The full variable domain, rest sourced from reference TRBV19 and TRBJ2-7, is DGGITQSPKYLFRKEGQNVTLSCEQNLNHDAMYWYRQDPGQGLRLIYYSQIVNDFQKGDIAEGYSVSREKKESFPLTVTSAQKNPTAFYLCASSPSGAAYEQYFGPGTRLTVT.

The rearrangement joins TRBV5-1 to TRBJ1-4; 7 positions agree with TRBD1. The CDR3 extends over 15 amino acids. Germline-derived CDR1 and CDR2 are SGHRS and YFSETQ. V lost 3 bases and J lost 4; bases outside the gene matches: 6. CDR3 DNA: TGCGCCAGCAGCTCAACAGGGGAGTTTAATGAAAAACTGTTTTTT. The encoded protein is CASSSTGEFNEKLFF.

This clonotype was recorded a few times. V is TRBV24-1 and J is TRBJ2-3, with 13 positions matching TRBD2. Germline loops: CDR1 KGHDR, CDR2 SFDVKD. The junction had 2 bases not matched to a gene; V was cut back by 9 bases and J by 0 bases. The length of the CDR3 is 15 residues. This CDR3 reads CATGGLAGSTDTQYF. The CDR3 DNA sequence: TGTGCCACCGGGGGACTAGCGGGAAGCACAGATACGCAGTATTTT.

The chain's CDR3 is CASSSPESSGGYRSSYNEQFF. CDR3 DNA sequence: TGCGCCAGCAGCTCCCCCGAAAGTAGCGGGGGCTATCGTAGCTCCTACAATGAGCAGTTCTTC. The chain joins TRBV5-1 to TRBJ2-1; 9 bases align to TRBD2. The trim removed 3 bases at V and 0 bases at J, leaving 19 bases unmatched. CDR1 and CDR2 (germline): SGHRS, YFSETQ. The CDR3 totals 21 residues.

This clonotype has a count of ten or more. The V and J genes are TRBV20-1 and TRBJ2-3, with D tentatively TRBD1 (5 bases). The germline V gene encodes CDR1 DFQATT and CDR2 SNEGSKA (reference sequence). The germline V and J ends were trimmed by 5 bases and 4 bases, with 19 bases remaining between them. This CDR3 is built from 15 residues. The chain's CDR3 is CSASSGPTPADTQYF. The CDR3 DNA reads as TGCAGTGCTTCTTCAGGGCCTACCCCGGCAGATACGCAGTATTTT.

The chain joins TRBV6-1 to TRBJ2-5; 9 bases are shared with TRBD2. Germline CDR1 MNHNS, CDR2 SASEGT. After removal of 4 bases from V and 4 bases from J, the junction contained 10 bases not matched to a gene. The CDR3 contains 16 residues. The CDR3 is CASSAMVAGARETQYF. Here the CDR3 DNA reads TGTGCCAGCAGTGCAATGGTAGCGGGGGCTAGAGAGACCCAGTACTTC.

On this clonotype: At one of its ends the junction is not consistent with the germline gene, which may arise from a read error. The chain has TRBV6-5 and TRBJ1-4; 8 bases match TRBD1. This CDR3 comprises 16 residues. Germline V lookup: CDR1 MNHEY, CDR2 SVGAGI. CDR3 bases: TGTCCCAGCAGTTACTTATTTGACAGGGGAGTAGAAAAACTGTTTTTT. This codes for CPSSYLFDRGVEKLFF.

This clonotype was seen a few times. The V and J genes are TRBV7-9 and TRBJ1-2; D remains ambiguous. The V gene lost 0 bases and the J gene lost 4 bases, with 12 bases spanning the gap. Germline V CDR1 and CDR2: SEHNR, FQNEAQ (reference sequence). The CDR3 loop spans 15 amino acids. The CDR3 here is CASSLAPGNPYGYTF. CDR3 nucleotides: TGTGCCAGCAGCTTAGCGCCGGGTAATCCCTATGGCTACACCTTC. Using reference TRBV7-9 and TRBJ1-2 for the parts outside the CDR3, the full variable domain is DTGVSQNPRHKITKRGQNVTFRCDPISEHNRLYWYRQTLGQGPEFLTYFQNEAQLEKSRLLSDRFSAERPKGSFSTLEIQRTEQGDSAMYLCASSLAPGNPYGYTFGSGTRLTVV.

The J gene is TRBJ1-2, the V gene TRBV4-3; 7 positions agree with TRBD1. V lost 1 base and J lost 0; bases outside the gene matches: 17. This CDR3 has 20 amino acids. Germline CDR1 is LGHNA and CDR2 is YSLEER. The CDR3 DNA reads as TGCGCCAGCAGCCAAGTGATCACAGGGGCGGCTAGCCTAGCTAACTATGGCTACACCTTC. Its translation: CASSQVITGAASLANYGYTF.

This clonotype appeared a few times. The chain is built from TRBV4-3 and TRBJ1-6, with TRBD1 matching over 10 bases. Germline V gene sequence: CDR1 LGHNA, CDR2 YSLEER. CDR3 length: 19 residues. J was trimmed by 8 bases and V by 0 bases; bases with no gene match: 13. CDR3 amino acids: CASSQDRQGARVWDSPLHF. Written as DNA, the CDR3 is TGCGCCAGCAGCCAAGATCGACAGGGGGCGAGGGTATGGGATTCACCCCTCCACTTT.

The chain carries TRBV20-1 and TRBJ1-2; perhaps TRBD1 as D (6 bases). The CDR3 sequence is 13 residues long. CDR1 DFQATT and CDR2 SNEGSKA come from the germline V gene (reference sequence). Trimming shortened V by 1 base and J by 4 bases, and 10 bases separated the two germline ends. CDR3 nucleotides: TGCAGTGCTAGAGTATCCAGGGGCTATGGCTACACCTTC. Translating it yields CSARVSRGYGYTF.

This clonotype showed up just a few times. The chain has TRBV4-2 and TRBJ2-1; no clear D gene. Germline values: CDR1 LGHNA, CDR2 YNFKEQ. Trimming took 0 bases from V and 0 from J, leaving 15 bases between them. The length of the CDR3 is 18 residues. The CDR3 here is CASSQERLGTRSYNEQFF. CDR3 nucleotides: TGTGCCAGCAGCCAAGAGAGATTAGGTACCCGCTCCTACAATGAGCAGTTCTTC.

This clonotype was recorded at least ten times. The chain joins TRBV5-1 to TRBJ2-7; D is perhaps TRBD1 or TRBD2 (5 bases each). V dropped 5 bases and J dropped 1 base, with 13 bases sitting between them. Germline V gives CDR1 SGHRS, CDR2 YFSETQ. The CDR3 extends over 14 amino acids. CDR3 coding DNA: TGCGCCAGCAGATGGGGCGCGGGTTCCTACGAGCAGTACTTC. Protein sequence: CASRWGAGSYEQYF.

In this sample, this clonotype turned up a few times. This chain joins TRBV5-1 and TRBJ1-1, with 7 bases lining up with TRBD1. Trimming took 4 bases from V and 7 from J; bases not matched to a gene: 7. Germline CDR1 SGHRS, CDR2 YFSETQ. The CDR3 runs to 13 residues. The CDR3 DNA reads TGCGCCAGCAGCCACCGGGACAGCCTTGAAGCTTTCTTT. Protein sequence: CASSHRDSLEAFF.

This chain joins TRBV20-1 and TRBJ2-1; D is unresolved. CDR1 DFQATT and CDR2 SNEGSKA come from the germline V gene (reference sequence). The V gene lost 1 base and the J gene lost 4 bases, with 11 bases spanning the gap. CDR3 length: 14 amino acids. CDR3 in amino acids: CSARVLDGYNEQFF. In nucleotides, the CDR3 is TGCAGTGCTAGAGTCCTGGACGGTTACAATGAGCAGTTCTTC.

This clonotype has only a few counts. The chain couples TRBV5-5 to TRBJ1-4; no reliable D call. The CDR3 is 13 residues long. Germline CDR1 reads SGHKS; CDR2 reads YYEKEE (reference sequence). The V and J ends lost 1 base and 10 bases respectively, with 11 bases between them. As DNA, the CDR3 is TGTGCCAGCAGCTTGCACCCTAAGGGAAAACTGTTTTTT. Amino acid sequence: CASSLHPKGKLFF.

This clonotype occurred a few times. This rearrangement joins TRBV11-2 to TRBJ2-2; D is unresolved. The CDR3 covers 15 residues. The germline gives CDR1 SGHAT, CDR2 FQNNGV. Deletions cut 5 bases from V and 1 base from J, with 11 bases between. This CDR3 is CASSPRPGNTGELFF. The CDR3 nucleotides are TGTGCCAGCAGCCCCAGGCCAGGGAACACCGGGGAGCTGTTTTTT.

CDR3 in amino acids: CASSRTHNTEAFF. In DNA form, the CDR3 reads TGTGCCAGCAGCAGGACTCATAACACTGAAGCTTTCTTT. V usage is TRBV28 and J usage is TRBJ1-1; no clear D. Germline CDR1 is MDHEN and CDR2 is SYDVKM. Deletions cut 6 bases from V and 2 bases from J, with 10 bases between. The CDR3 loop spans 13 amino acids.

In this sample, this clonotype turned up a few times. V and J are TRBV3-1 and TRBJ1-2; no definite D call. Trimming left V 0 bases short and J 3 bases short, with 14 bases between. CDR1 is LGHDT, CDR2 YNNKEL, per germline (reference sequence). The CDR3 loop spans 16 amino acids. The CDR3 DNA is TGTGCCAGCAGCCAAGATCTCTGGGCCACTCACTATGGCTACACCTTC. Translation: CASSQDLWATHYGYTF.

This clonotype was picked up a small number of times. This rearrangement joins TRBV6-5 to TRBJ2-7, with 9 bases matching TRBD1. J gave up 2 bases and V 0 bases, and 2 bases lay outside the gene matches. The CDR3 contains 15 residues. Germline loops: CDR1 MNHEY, CDR2 SVGAGI. The DNA of the CDR3 is TGTGCCAGCAGTTACTCAGGGACAGGGACCTACGAGCAGTACTTC. This codes for CASSYSGTGTYEQYF.

The J gene is TRBJ1-2, the V gene TRBV9; TRBD1 matches 10 bases. Germline V lookup: CDR1 SGDLS, CDR2 YYNGEE. J lost 4 bases, V lost 2 bases, and 2 bases had no gene match. The CDR3 contains 14 residues. Written as DNA, the CDR3 is TGTGCCAGCAGCGTGAGGACAGGGGGCTATGGCTACACCTTC. This encodes CASSVRTGGYGYTF.